One and the same sample provided the 32 T cell receptor beta chains below, sequenced in a study of cytomegalovirus exposure and HLA in healthy donors. 13 Jbeta primers and 60 Vbeta primers were used for the PCR. Method: immunoSEQ multiplex PCR; TCRdb's copy keeps in-frame clones and lacks some. This sample carries around 160,000 clones, around 84% of them seen once, and the ten largest clones take around 3%. Sequenced input: PBMCs. The receptors originated from a man aged 35 to 55 in good health and CMV-seropositive.

The gene calls are TRBV5-1 and TRBJ2-1, with D perhaps matching TRBD2 (5 bases). Germline V CDR1 and CDR2: SGHRS, YFSETQ. Trimming cost V 6 bases and J 0 bases, with 16 bases left between them. The CDR3 has 16 residues. The CDR3 DNA reads TGCGCCAGCACCTTAGGAGCGGCTAGCTCCTACAATGAGCAGTTCTTC. Translated, it gives CASTLGAASSYNEQFF.

J is TRBJ2-7 and V is TRBV11-3, with 7 bases identical to TRBD1. The CDR3 sequence is 14 residues long. Germline V CDR1 and CDR2: SGHNT, YENEEA. V shed 5 bases, J shed 1 base, and the junction held 5 bases outside the gene matches. CDR3 bases: TGTGCCAGCAGCGCCAGACAGGGATCCTACGAGCAGTACTTC. This codes for CASSARQGSYEQYF.

This clone is a singleton in its sample. The chain employs TRBV19 and TRBJ2-1, with D possibly matching TRBD2 (5 bases). The CDR3 covers 17 residues. Trimming shortened V by 4 bases and J by 1 base, and 17 bases separated the two germline ends. The V gene's germline CDR1 is LNHDA and CDR2 SQIVND (reference sequence). CDR3 nucleotide sequence: TGTGCCAGTAGTAAAAAGGGAGTCGCCGAGTCCTACAATGAGCAGTTCTTC. It yields the protein CASSKKGVAESYNEQFF.

The chain carries TRBV9 and TRBJ2-1, with D perhaps matching TRBD2 (6 bases). The CDR3 has 17 residues. CDR1 and CDR2 from the germline V gene are SGDLS and YYNGEE. The ends were cut back, 4 bases at V and 5 bases at J, with 22 bases in the middle. The CDR3 DNA follows: TGTGCCAGCAGCCCCGAAGGGGTCGGGGGACCGCACAATGAGCAGTTCTTC. It specifies CASSPEGVGGPHNEQFF. The full variable domain, with the rest looked up from reference TRBV9 and TRBJ2-1, is DSGVTQTPKHLITATGQRVTLRCSPRSGDLSVYWYQQSLDQGLQFLIQYYNGEERAKGNILERFSAQQFPDLHSELNLSSLELGDSALYFCASSPEGVGGPHNEQFFGPGTRLTVL.

The chain couples TRBV5-5 to TRBJ2-7; D perhaps matches TRBD1 (6 bases). The germline V gene encodes CDR1 SGHKS and CDR2 YYEKEE (reference sequence). CDR3 length: 16 amino acids. Trimming took 2 bases from V and 2 from J, leaving 17 bases between them. The CDR3 region is CASSFRVGRGPYEQYF. DNA for the CDR3: TGTGCCAGCAGCTTTCGAGTGGGCAGGGGACCCTACGAGCAGTACTTC.

This chain joins TRBV6-6 and TRBJ1-1; TRBD1 aligns across 7 bases. V shed 5 bases, J shed 8 bases, and the junction held 5 bases outside the gene matches. The germline CDR1 and CDR2 sequences are MNHNY and SVGAGI (reference sequence). The CDR3 consists of 12 residues. DNA for the CDR3: TGTGCCAGCAGTCTACAGGGGACAGAAGCTTTCTTT. Its protein is CASSLQGTEAFF.

The V gene is TRBV5-1, the J gene TRBJ1-1; TRBD1 matches 10 bases. The CDR3 runs 17 residues. The ends lost 4 bases at V and 0 bases at J; junction bases unmatched: 9. The V gene's germline CDR1 is SGHRS and CDR2 YFSETQ. The CDR3 spells CASSRGQGIRMNTEAFF. As DNA, the CDR3 is TGCGCCAGCAGCCGGGGACAGGGGATCCGTATGAACACTGAAGCTTTCTTT.

The J gene is TRBJ2-1, the V gene TRBV6-5; D possibly corresponds to TRBD2 (6 bases). The V end lost 6 bases, the J end lost 6 bases, and 18 bases lay between the germline ends. The CDR3 contains 15 residues. In germline, CDR1 is MNHEY, CDR2 SVGAGI. Here the CDR3 DNA reads TGTGCCAGCAGACGAGCGCACCGGGACTTCAATGAGCAGTTCTTC. The encoded protein is CASRRAHRDFNEQFF.

With regard to this clone: Mismatch with germline at one junction end may stem from a read error. V is TRBV7-3 and J is TRBJ1-1; 9 nucleotides align to TRBD1. The CDR3 consists of 16 residues. Germline assignment: CDR1 SGHTA and CDR2 FQGTGA. The CDR3 bases are TGTGCCAGCAGCCTAACAGGGGGCGGTGGGAAGACTGAAGCTTTCTTT. This gives the protein CASSLTGGGGKTEAFF.

This clone has only one observation. This chain links TRBV5-1 with TRBJ2-5, with 9 bases identical to TRBD2. The J call could be wrong; TRBJ2-7 is a better fit for the DNA end. Germline CDR1 and CDR2: SGHRS and YFSETQ. There are 15 residues in the CDR3. The CDR3 spells CASSLTLAGTYEQYF. The CDR3, as DNA: TGCGCCAGCAGCTTGACTCTAGCGGGAACCTACGAGCAGTACTTC.

The chain joins TRBV7-9 to TRBJ2-5; D is undetermined. Germline V CDR1 and CDR2: SEHNR, FQNEAQ (reference sequence). The CDR3 runs 15 residues. Between the trimmed V and J ends, which lost 5 bases and 3 bases, there was a span of 16 bases. CDR3 nucleotides: TGTGCCAGCAGCAAAACAGAGACGAAGAAAGAGACCCAGTACTTC. Encoded protein: CASSKTETKKETQYF. Combining the CDR3 with reference TRBV7-9 and TRBJ2-5 gives the whole variable domain DTGVSQNPRHKITKRGQNVTFRCDPISEHNRLYWYRQTLGQGPEFLTYFQNEAQLEKSRLLSDRFSAERPKGSFSTLEIQRTEQGDSAMYLCASSKTETKKETQYFGPGTRLLVL.

This sequence joins TRBV30 and TRBJ2-3; 8 nucleotides align to TRBD2. The germline V gene encodes CDR1 GTSNPN and CDR2 SVGIG (reference sequence). This CDR3 spans 15 amino acids. V was pared by 2 bases and J by 5 bases, with 9 bases of the junction left unmatched. DNA for the CDR3: TGTGCCTGGAGTATCCTTAGCGGGACGGGAGATACGCAGTATTTT. It encodes CAWSILSGTGDTQYF. Filled out from reference TRBV30 and TRBJ2-3, the complete variable domain reads SQTIHQWPATLVQPVGSPLSLECTVEGTSNPNLYWYRQAAGRGLQLLFYSVGIGQISSEVPQNLSASRPQDRQFILSSKKLLLSDSGFYLCAWSILSGTGDTQYFGPGTRLTVL.

The V gene is TRBV5-1, the J gene TRBJ1-4, with 7 positions matching TRBD1. V dropped 4 bases and J dropped 5; count of bases not matched to a gene: 5. Germline lookup yields CDR1 SGHRS and CDR2 YFSETQ. The CDR3 runs 14 residues. CDR3 DNA: TGCGCCAGCAGCCGGGACAGAGAAAATGAAAAACTGTTTTTT. Amino acids: CASSRDRENEKLFF.

The chain carries TRBV6-6 and TRBJ1-1, with D possibly TRBD1 on 5 matching bases. V gave up 2 bases and J gave up 7 bases, with 17 bases separating them. The CDR3 contains 15 residues. Looked up from germline, CDR1 is MNHNY and CDR2 is SVGAGI (reference sequence). The CDR3 sequence is CASSYEATAGVEAFF. CDR3 nucleotides: TGTGCCAGCAGTTACGAGGCGACCGCGGGGGTTGAAGCTTTCTTT.

This clone was recorded only once. The chain links TRBV28 to TRBJ2-5; the D gene is possibly TRBD2 (5 bases). The V gene's germline CDR1 is MDHEN and CDR2 SYDVKM. The CDR3 runs 11 residues. Trimming cost V 8 bases and J 5 bases, with 9 bases left between them. This chain's CDR3 is CASLARETQYF. The CDR3 coding sequence is TGTGCCAGCTTAGCGAGGGAGACCCAGTACTTC.

The chain has TRBV9 and TRBJ2-7; 8 bases map to TRBD1. Germline CDR1 and CDR2: SGDLS and YYNGEE. This CDR3 has 15 amino acids. The V and J ends lost 4 bases and 2 bases, in that order; junction bases with no gene match: 8. CDR3 DNA sequence: TGTGCCAGCAGCAGGGGGACAGGAGGGGCCTACGAGCAGTACTTC. Protein sequence: CASSRGTGGAYEQYF.

This chain connects TRBV6-1 to TRBJ1-3, with 8 bases fitting TRBD1. The germline V gene has CDR1 MNHNS and CDR2 SASEGT. This CDR3 has 14 amino acids. V dropped 10 bases and J dropped 3; count of bases not matched to a gene: 8. CDR3 sequence reads: CANYFRGHGNTIYF. The CDR3 DNA follows: TGTGCCAACTACTTCAGGGGGCATGGAAACACCATATATTTT.

The CDR3 spells CASSPGLSYEQYF. CDR3 nucleotides: TGTGCCAGCAGTCCAGGTTTGTCCTACGAGCAGTACTTC. The J gene is TRBJ2-7, the V gene TRBV6-1; D is uncertain. Between the trimmed V and J ends, which lost 5 bases and 1 base, there was a span of 9 bases. Germline V gene sequence: CDR1 MNHNS, CDR2 SASEGT. CDR3 size: 13 residues.

This clone has only a few counts. The chain couples TRBV6-5 to TRBJ2-3; 14 bases map to TRBD2. The ends lost 6 bases at V and 7 bases at J; junction bases unmatched: 6. The CDR3 has 15 amino acids. Per the germline V gene, CDR1 is MNHEY and CDR2 is SVGAGI. The CDR3, as DNA: TGTGCCAGCAGCCGACTAGCGGGAGGGTCATATACGCAGTATTTT. Protein sequence: CASSRLAGGSYTQYF.

This sequence joins TRBV10-3 and TRBJ1-2; 9 bases are a match to TRBD1. The CDR3 consists of 14 residues. Germline V CDR1 and CDR2: ENHRY, SYGVKD. Trimming at V came to 3 bases and at J to 5 bases, leaving 4 bases not matched to a gene. CDR3 nucleotides: TGTGCCATCAGTGATGGGGACAGGGTTTATGGCTACACCTTC. Translation: CAISDGDRVYGYTF.

The gene calls are TRBV18 and TRBJ1-5, with 8 bases lining up with TRBD1. CDR3 length: 16 residues. The germline V gene has CDR1 KGHSH and CDR2 LQKENI. Trimming at V came to 2 bases and at J to 0 bases, leaving 3 bases not matched to a gene. CDR3 sequence: CASSPDRGYSNQPQHF. CDR3 coding DNA: TGTGCCAGCTCACCAGACAGGGGATATAGCAATCAGCCCCAGCATTTT.

The chain couples TRBV6-6 to TRBJ2-2; TRBD2 matches at 10 bases. Germline V gene lookup returns CDR1 MNHNY and CDR2 SVGAGI (reference sequence). Germline trimming cut 7 bases from V and 5 bases from J; bases unmatched to any gene: 7. The CDR3 has 15 residues. Here the CDR3 DNA reads TGTGCCAGCACCCAAGCGGGAGGGCTTACCGGGGAGCTGTTTTTT. It codes for CASTQAGGLTGELFF.

V and J are TRBV27 and TRBJ2-5; D is unclear. This CDR3 has 16 residues. Germline-derived CDR1 and CDR2 are MNHEY and SMNVEV (reference sequence). Trimming cost V 3 bases and J 4 bases, with 18 bases left between them. CDR3 DNA: TGTGCCAGCAGTTTTTCGGCTCCTAGAGGTAGAGAGACCCAGTACTTC. Amino acids: CASSFSAPRGRETQYF.

A few counts support this clone. The chain employs TRBV28 and TRBJ2-7, with D maybe TRBD2 (6 bases). Germline CDR1 is MDHEN and CDR2 is SYDVKM. CDR3 size: 16 residues. Trimming left V 5 bases short and J 0 bases short, with 17 bases between. The chain's CDR3 is CASSGLGTGASYEQYF. DNA of the CDR3: TGTGCCAGCAGTGGGTTGGGGACTGGTGCCTCCTACGAGCAGTACTTC.

The chain couples TRBV9 to TRBJ2-4, with 15 positions matching TRBD2. The V gene end was trimmed by 4 bases and the J gene end by 1 base; junction bases not matched to a gene: 15. Germline CDR1 SGDLS, CDR2 YYNGEE. The CDR3 sequence is 21 residues long. CDR3 nucleotides: TGTGCCAGCAGCCCCGGACTAGCGGGAGGGGTTAGGAGCCGCGCCAAAAACATTCAGTACTTC. Translation: CASSPGLAGGVRSRAKNIQYF.

This clone was observed a single time. The chain joins TRBV27 to TRBJ2-2, with D possibly matching TRBD2 (6 bases). V lost 2 bases and J lost 2, with 12 bases in between. This CDR3 region has 16 residues. The V gene's germline CDR1 is MNHEY and CDR2 SMNVEV (reference sequence). CDR3 amino acids: CASSLKAGLNTGELFF. DNA for the CDR3: TGTGCCAGCAGTTTAAAGGCGGGATTAAACACCGGGGAGCTGTTTTTT.

V gene TRBV19 combines with J gene TRBJ2-5; 7 positions match TRBD2. CDR1 LNHDA and CDR2 SQIVND come from the germline V gene (reference sequence). J lost 2 bases, V lost 3 bases, and 6 bases had no gene match. This CDR3 has 15 amino acids. CDR3 sequence reads: CASSIRLAGQETQYF. The DNA of the CDR3 is TGTGCCAGTAGTATCCGACTAGCAGGTCAAGAGACCCAGTACTTC.

The J gene is TRBJ2-7, the V gene TRBV9; D may be TRBD2 (5 bases). The V and J ends lost 4 bases and 3 bases respectively, with 17 bases between them. There are 15 residues in the CDR3. Germline lookup yields CDR1 SGDLS and CDR2 YYNGEE. The CDR3 DNA sequence: TGTGCCAGCAGCCCGACACCCGGGGAGCTCTACGAGCAGTACTTC. This gives the protein CASSPTPGELYEQYF.

This clone has only a few counts. The rearrangement links TRBV29-1 to TRBJ1-4, with TRBD1 as a possible D gene (6 bases). Trimming removed 4 bases at V and 4 bases at J, with 10 bases between. Germline values: CDR1 SQVTM, CDR2 ANQGSEA. The CDR3 has 13 amino acids. The chain's CDR3 is CSVVGGVNEKLFF. The CDR3 DNA is TGCAGCGTTGTAGGGGGGGTTAATGAAAAACTGTTTTTT.

The DNA of the CDR3 is TGTGCCAGCAGCCAAGACCTTGCGGGAGGGCCGGGGAATGAGCAGTTCTTC. It is translated as CASSQDLAGGPGNEQFF. V gene TRBV4-2 combines with J gene TRBJ2-1; 9 positions match TRBD2. The trim removed 0 bases at V and 7 bases at J, leaving 10 bases unmatched. The CDR3 is 17 residues long. Germline V CDR1 and CDR2: LGHNA, YNFKEQ.

The J gene is TRBJ2-1, the V gene TRBV19, with a possible D match to TRBD2 (5 bases). The V gene lost 2 bases and the J gene lost 6 bases, with 20 bases spanning the gap. This CDR3 region has 17 residues. Germline V CDR1 and CDR2: LNHDA, SQIVND (reference sequence). CDR3 region: CASSIRPTGVVINEQFF. The DNA of the CDR3 is TGTGCCAGTAGTATACGCCCTACCGGGGTGGTCATCAATGAGCAGTTCTTC.

This clone was picked up a small number of times. This rearrangement joins TRBV4-2 to TRBJ2-6, with D possibly being TRBD1 (5 bases). CDR3 length equals 16 residues. Germline CDR1 LGHNA, CDR2 YNFKEQ. V lost 0 bases and J lost 3, with 9 bases in between. CDR3: CASSQDATVGANVLTF. The CDR3 DNA sequence: TGTGCCAGCAGCCAAGATGCGACAGTTGGGGCCAACGTCCTGACTTTC.